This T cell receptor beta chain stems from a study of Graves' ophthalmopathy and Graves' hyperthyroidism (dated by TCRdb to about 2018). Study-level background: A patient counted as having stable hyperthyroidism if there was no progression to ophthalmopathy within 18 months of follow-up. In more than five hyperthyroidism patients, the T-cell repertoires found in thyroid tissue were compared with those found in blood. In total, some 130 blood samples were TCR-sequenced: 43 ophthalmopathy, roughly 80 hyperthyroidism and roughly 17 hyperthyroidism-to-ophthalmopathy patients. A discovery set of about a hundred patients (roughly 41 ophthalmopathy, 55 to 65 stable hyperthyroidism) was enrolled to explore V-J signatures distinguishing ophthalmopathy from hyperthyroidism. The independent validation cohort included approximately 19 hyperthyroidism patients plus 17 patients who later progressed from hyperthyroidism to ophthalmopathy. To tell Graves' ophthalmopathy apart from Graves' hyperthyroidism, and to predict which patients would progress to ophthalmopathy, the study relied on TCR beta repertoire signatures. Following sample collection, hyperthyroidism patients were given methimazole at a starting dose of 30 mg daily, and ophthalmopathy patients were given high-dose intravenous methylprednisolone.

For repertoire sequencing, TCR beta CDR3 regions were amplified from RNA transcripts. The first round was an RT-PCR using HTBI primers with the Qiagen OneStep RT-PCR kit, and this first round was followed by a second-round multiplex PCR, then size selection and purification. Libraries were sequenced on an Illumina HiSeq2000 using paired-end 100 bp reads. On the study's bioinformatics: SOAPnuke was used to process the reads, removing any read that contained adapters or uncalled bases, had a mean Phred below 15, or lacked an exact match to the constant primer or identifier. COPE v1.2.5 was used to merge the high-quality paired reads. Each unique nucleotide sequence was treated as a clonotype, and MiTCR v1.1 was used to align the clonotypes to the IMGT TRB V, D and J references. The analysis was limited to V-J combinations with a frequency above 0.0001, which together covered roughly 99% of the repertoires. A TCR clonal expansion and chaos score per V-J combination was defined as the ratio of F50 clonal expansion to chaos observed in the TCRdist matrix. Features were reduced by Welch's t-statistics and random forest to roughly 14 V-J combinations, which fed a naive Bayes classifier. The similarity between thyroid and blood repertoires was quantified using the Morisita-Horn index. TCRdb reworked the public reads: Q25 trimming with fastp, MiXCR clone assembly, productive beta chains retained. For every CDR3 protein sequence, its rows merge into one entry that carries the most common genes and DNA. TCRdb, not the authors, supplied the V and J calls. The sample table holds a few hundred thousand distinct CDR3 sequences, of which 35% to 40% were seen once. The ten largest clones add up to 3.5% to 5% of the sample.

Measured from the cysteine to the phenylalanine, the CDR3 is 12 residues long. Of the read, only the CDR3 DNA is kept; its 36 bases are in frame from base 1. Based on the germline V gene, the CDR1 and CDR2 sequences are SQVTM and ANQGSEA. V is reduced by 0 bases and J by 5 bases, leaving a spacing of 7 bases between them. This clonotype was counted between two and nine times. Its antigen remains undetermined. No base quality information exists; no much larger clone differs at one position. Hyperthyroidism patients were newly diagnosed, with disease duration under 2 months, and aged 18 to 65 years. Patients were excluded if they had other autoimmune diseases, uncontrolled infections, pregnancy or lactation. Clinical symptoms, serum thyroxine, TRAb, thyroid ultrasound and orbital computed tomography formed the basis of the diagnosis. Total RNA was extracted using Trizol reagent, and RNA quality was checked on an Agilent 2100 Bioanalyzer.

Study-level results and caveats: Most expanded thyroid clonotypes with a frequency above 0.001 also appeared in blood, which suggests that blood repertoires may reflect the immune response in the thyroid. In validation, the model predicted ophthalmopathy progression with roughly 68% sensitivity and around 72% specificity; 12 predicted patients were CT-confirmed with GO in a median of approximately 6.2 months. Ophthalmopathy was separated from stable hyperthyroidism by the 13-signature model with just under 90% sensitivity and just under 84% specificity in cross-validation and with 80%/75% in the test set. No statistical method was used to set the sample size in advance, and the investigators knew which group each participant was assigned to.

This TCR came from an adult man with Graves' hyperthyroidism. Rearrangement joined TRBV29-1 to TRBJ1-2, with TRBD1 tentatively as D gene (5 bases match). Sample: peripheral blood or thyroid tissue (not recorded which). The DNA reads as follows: TGCAGCGTTGAAGAACGGGGGTATGGCTACACCTTC. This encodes CSVEERGYGYTF. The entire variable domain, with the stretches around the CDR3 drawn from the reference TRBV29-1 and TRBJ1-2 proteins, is SAVISQKPSRDICQRGTSLTIQCQVDSQVTMMFWYRQQPGQSLTLIATANQGSEATYESGFVIDKFPISRPNLTFSTLTVSNMSPEDSSIYLCSVEERGYGYTFGSGTRLTVV.